This TCR beta chain was captured by sequencing in a study of Ad26.COV2.S vaccination and SARS-CoV-2 variants. Across the whole study: Donor was in the COV1001 Ad26.COV2.S trial arm. By the intramuscular route, Ad26.COV2.S was given once, or twice 56 days apart.

Assay used: immunoSEQ multiplex PCR; TCRdb lists only in-frame clones, some missing. The sample records around 450,000 clones, roughly 87% being singletons. Germline V lookup: CDR1 SGHRS, CDR2 YFSETQ. Trimming pared 4 bases from V and 0 bases from J, leaving 16 bases between. This CDR3 has 17 residues. This sample's treatment: around 19 received Ad26.COV2.S at low or high dose, single or two shots; about five received placebo; per-sample allocation not given. Day 63 following the first vaccine or placebo injection was when the samples were taken. The donor's status was that of an adult aged 18-55 years in Boston. Its platform was an Ad26 vector, and its expressed antigen was Wuhan-strain SARS-CoV-2 spike.

This TCR came from a person between 18 and 60 years old who received the Ad26.COV2.S COVID-19 vaccine or a placebo. The chain carries TRBV5-1 and TRBJ2-2, with D possibly being TRBD1 or TRBD2 (5 bases each). The source was peripheral blood, collected in a trial of Ad26.COV2.S vaccine versus placebo. The CDR3 DNA sequence: TGCGCCAGCAGCCTAGGACTGGGGGTCTCGAACACCGGGGAGCTGTTTTTT. It translates to CASSLGLGVSNTGELFF.